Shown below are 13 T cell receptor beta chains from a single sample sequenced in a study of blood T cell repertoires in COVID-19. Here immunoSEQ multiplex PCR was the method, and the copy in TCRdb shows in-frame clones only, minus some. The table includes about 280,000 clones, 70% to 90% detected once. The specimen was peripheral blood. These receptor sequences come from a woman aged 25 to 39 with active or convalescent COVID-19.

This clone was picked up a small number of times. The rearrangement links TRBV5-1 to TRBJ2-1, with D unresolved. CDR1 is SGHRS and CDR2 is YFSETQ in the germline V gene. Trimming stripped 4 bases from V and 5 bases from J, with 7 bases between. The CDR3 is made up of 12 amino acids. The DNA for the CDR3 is TGCGCCAGCAGCGCAACAGACAATGAGCAGTTCTTC. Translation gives CASSATDNEQFF.

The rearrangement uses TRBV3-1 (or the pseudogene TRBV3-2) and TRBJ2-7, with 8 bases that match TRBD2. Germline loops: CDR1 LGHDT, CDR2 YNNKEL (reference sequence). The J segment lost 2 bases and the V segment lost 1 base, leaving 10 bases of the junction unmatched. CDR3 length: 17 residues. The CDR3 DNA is TGTGCCAGCAGCCAAGGAGTGGCGGGGGGCCTTCCCTACGAGCAGTACTTC. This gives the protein CASSQGVAGGLPYEQYF.

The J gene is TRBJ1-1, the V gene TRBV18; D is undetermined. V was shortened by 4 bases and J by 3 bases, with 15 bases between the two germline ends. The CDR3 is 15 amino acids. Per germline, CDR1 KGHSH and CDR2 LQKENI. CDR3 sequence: CASSRGGVGDTEAFF. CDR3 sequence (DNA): TGTGCCAGCTCACGAGGCGGGGTCGGGGACACTGAAGCTTTCTTT.

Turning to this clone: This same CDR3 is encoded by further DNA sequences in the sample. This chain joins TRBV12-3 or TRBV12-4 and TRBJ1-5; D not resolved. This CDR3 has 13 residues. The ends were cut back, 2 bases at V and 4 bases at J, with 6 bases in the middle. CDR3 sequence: CASSLTGNQPQHF. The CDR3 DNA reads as TGTGCCAGCAGTTTAACCGGGAATCAGCCCCAGCATTTT.

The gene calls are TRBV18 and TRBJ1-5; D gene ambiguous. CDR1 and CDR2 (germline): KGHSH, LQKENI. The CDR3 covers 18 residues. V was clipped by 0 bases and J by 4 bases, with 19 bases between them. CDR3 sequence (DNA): TGTGCCAGCTCACCACCTCCGGGAGGGTGGGTAAGGAATCAGCCCCAGCATTTT. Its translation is CASSPPPGGWVRNQPQHF.

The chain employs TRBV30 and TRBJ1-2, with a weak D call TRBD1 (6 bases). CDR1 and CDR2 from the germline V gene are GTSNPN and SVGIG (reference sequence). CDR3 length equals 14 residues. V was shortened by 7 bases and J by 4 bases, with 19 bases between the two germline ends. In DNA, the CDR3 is TGTGCCTCCCGGACAGAATCCCCCTTCTATGGCTACACCTTC. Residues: CASRTESPFYGYTF.

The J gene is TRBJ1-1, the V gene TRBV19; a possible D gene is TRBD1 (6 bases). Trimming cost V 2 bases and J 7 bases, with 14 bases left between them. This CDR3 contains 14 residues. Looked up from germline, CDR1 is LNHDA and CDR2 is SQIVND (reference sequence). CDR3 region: CASSIRSDSLEAFF. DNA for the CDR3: TGTGCCAGTAGTATAAGGTCGGACAGTCTTGAAGCTTTCTTT. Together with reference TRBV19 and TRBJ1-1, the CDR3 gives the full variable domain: DGGITQSPKYLFRKEGQNVTLSCEQNLNHDAMYWYRQDPGQGLRLIYYSQIVNDFQKGDIAEGYSVSREKKESFPLTVTSAQKNPTAFYLCASSIRSDSLEAFFGQGTRLTVV.

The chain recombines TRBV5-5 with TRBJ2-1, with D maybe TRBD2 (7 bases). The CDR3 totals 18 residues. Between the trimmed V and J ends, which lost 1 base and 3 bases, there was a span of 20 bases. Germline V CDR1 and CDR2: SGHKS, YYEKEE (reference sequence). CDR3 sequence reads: CASSLKGGGQVGYNEQFF. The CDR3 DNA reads TGTGCCAGCAGCTTGAAAGGCGGGGGCCAGGTTGGCTACAATGAGCAGTTCTTC.

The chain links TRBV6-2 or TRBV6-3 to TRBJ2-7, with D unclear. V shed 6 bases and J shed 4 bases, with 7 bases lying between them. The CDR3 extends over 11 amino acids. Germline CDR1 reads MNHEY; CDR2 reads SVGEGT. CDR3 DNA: TGTGCCAGCAGCCGTCCTTACGAGCAGTACTTC. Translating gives CASSRPYEQYF.

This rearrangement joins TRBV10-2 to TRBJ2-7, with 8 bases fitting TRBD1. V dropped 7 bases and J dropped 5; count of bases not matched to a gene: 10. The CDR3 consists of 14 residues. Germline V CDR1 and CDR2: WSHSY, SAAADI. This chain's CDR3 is CASTTDREVDEQYF. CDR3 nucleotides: TGCGCCAGCACTACGGACAGGGAGGTCGACGAGCAGTACTTC.

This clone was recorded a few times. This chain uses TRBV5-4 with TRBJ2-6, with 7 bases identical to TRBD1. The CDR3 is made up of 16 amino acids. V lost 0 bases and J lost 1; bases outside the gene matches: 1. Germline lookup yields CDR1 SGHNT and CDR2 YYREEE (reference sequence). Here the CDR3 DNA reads TGTGCCAGCAGCTTGGACAGGGGATCTGGGGCCAACGTCCTGACTTTC. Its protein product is CASSLDRGSGANVLTF.

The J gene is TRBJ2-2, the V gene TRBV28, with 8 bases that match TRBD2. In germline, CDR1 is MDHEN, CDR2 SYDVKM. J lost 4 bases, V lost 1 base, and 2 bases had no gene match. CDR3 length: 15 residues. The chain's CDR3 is CASSLSREGTGELFF. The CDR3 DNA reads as TGTGCCAGCAGTTTATCTCGGGAGGGCACCGGGGAGCTGTTTTTT.

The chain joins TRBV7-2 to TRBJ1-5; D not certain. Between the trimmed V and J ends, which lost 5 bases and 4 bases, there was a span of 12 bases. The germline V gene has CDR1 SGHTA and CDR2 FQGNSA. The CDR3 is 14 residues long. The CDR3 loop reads CASSPNAGNQPQHF. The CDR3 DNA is TGTGCCAGCAGCCCCAACGCGGGGAATCAGCCCCAGCATTTT.